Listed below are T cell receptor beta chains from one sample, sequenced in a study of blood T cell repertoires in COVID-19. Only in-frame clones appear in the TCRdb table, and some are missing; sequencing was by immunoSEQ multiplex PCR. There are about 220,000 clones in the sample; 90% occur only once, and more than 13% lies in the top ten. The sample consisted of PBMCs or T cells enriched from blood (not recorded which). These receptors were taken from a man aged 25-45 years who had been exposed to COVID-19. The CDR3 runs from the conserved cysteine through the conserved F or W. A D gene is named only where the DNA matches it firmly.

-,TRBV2,CASSGYERTYEQYF
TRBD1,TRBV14,CASSLDRGTEAFF
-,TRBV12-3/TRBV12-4,CASSTLAHEQFF
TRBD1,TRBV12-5,CASGFTGQDRTEAFF
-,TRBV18,CASSPSQGPEMNTEAFF
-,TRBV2,CASNQISPTDTQYF
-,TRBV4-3,CASSQDPRVAGELFF
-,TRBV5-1,CASSLEAGETTPLHF
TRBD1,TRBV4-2,CASSSSPEGDRVFGYTF
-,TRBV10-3,CATSEQGSNQPQHF
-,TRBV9,CASSVKGTGNSPLHF
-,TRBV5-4,CASSPPPGLLSETQYF
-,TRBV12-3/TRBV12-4,CASSQNLIDGYTF
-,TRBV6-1,CASGPGRPNEKLFF
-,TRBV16,CASSPPSWGVKPQHF
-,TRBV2,CASSRQVRAGELFF
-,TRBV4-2,CASSQASGDRNQPQHF
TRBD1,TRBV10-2,CAAQGEADTQYF
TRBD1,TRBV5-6,CASSLLEQGISSEQFF
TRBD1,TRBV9,CASSVFGQGASNEQFF
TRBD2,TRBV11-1,CASSLIAGATSYEQYF
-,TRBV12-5,CASGLGFGGGYNEQFF
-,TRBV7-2,CASSLTGRYGYTF
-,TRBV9,CASSPRAGKGEQYF
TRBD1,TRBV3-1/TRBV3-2,CASSHIGTGEAFF
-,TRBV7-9,CASSADSRRETQYF
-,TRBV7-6,CASSSPEDTYEQYF
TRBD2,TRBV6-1,CASSEAAGGPGDTQYF
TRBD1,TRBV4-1,CASSPRDRISKGDFF
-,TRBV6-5,CASSSRNEKLFF
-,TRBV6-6,CASSPRTHRAGGDYGYTF
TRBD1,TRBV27,CASSTRDSGVETQYF
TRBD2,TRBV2,CASSEGLAGVYEQYF
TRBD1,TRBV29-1,CSVPYAGGSWGYGYTF
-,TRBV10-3,CAISESSAGYEQYF
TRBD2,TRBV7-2,CASSSQGAGQYEQYF